This T cell receptor beta chain was sequenced for a study of cytomegalovirus exposure and HLA in healthy donors. After removal of 1 base from V and 6 bases from J, the junction contained 25 bases not matched to a gene. From germline, CDR1 is SGHTA and CDR2 FQGTGA. The CDR3 is made up of 22 amino acids. This PCR relied on a set of 60 Vbeta primers and 13 Jbeta primers. Clones were sequenced by immunoSEQ multiplex PCR, and TCRdb holds only the in-frame ones, with some missing. The sample lists around 150,000 clones; 75% to 90% were seen once. This clonotype was obtained from a woman aged 45 to 65 in good health and CMV-seropositive. V usage is TRBV7-3 and J usage is TRBJ1-4; 8 bases fit TRBD1. The sequenced sample was PBMCs. DNA of the CDR3: TGTGCCAGCAGCTTAAGGGTTCGGTCGGACAGGGCCGGTGCAGGCCATCATGAAAAACTGTTTTTT. Protein sequence: CASSLRVRSDRAGAGHHEKLFF.